Included here is one T cell receptor beta chain sequence, with context. This clonotype was picked up many times. Its recognized antigen is unknown. Base qualities are missing; no much larger clone stands one base away. Ends trimmed: V by 6 bases, J by 7 bases; bases unmatched to a gene: 11. Including the terminal cysteine and phenylalanine, the CDR3 comprises 16 residues. The only DNA kept is the CDR3, 48 bases in frame from the first base. In the germline V gene (reference sequence), CDR1 corresponds to MNHNY and CDR2 to SVGAGI. This record belongs to a study of low-dose radiotherapy and immunotherapy resistance in tumors (dated by TCRdb to between 2021 and 2024). The study in broad terms: In Cohort 1, 0.5 Gy per fraction was delivered every 2 weeks, and a total PTV dose of 6.5 Gy was prescribed. Cohort 2 received 1 Gy per fraction every two weeks, with a total of 13 Gy over 26 weeks. Nivolumab was administered intravenously as a 240 mg flat dose every two weeks, and ipilimumab was administered intravenously at 1 mg/kg every six weeks. Cyclophosphamide 200 mg/m2 was given intravenously every two weeks, one day before each radiation and immunotherapy administration. Aspirin 300 mg was taken orally once daily by patients for four cycles, starting on cycle 1 day 1. No randomization into treatment groups was done for the people taking part in the trial. The translational analysis covered eight patients: three from the first dose cohort and the first five from the second dose cohort.

The meaning of the sample's time point label: before trial treatment. The donors took part in RACIN, a single-arm, phase I, dose-escalation trial that combined nivolumab, ipilimumab, aspirin, low-dose cyclophosphamide and low-dose radiotherapy. Patients with advanced, TIL-negative solid tumors were considered eligible. First-strand cDNA was synthesized using Superscript III and a set of TRAV- and TRBV-specific primers, so that both TCRalpha and TCRbeta chains were covered. TCRs were amplified with Phusion for roughly 20 PCR cycles using a constant-region primer together with the adapter attached to the V primers. Isolated mRNA was amplified with the MessageAmp II aRNA Amplification Kit, using a roughly 17-hour in vitro transcription at 37°C. The Dynabeads mRNA DIRECT Purification Kit was used to isolate the mRNA for TCR sequencing. A second 25-cycle Phusion PCR added indexed Illumina adapters, and products were purified with AMPure XP beads. Deep sequencing of the TCRalpha and TCRbeta libraries was carried out on an Illumina MiniSeq instrument. The source study handled its data this way. Custom Perl scripts pooled TCR sequences encoding the same protein, removed out-of-frame sequences and computed each clonotype's abundance. Any TCR sequence backed by just one read was left out of the analysis. Among the metrics used to describe the repertoires were Shannon entropy, Gini index, clonality, richness, and the frequency of TCRs shared between repertoires. The public sequencing data were trimmed at Q25 with fastp and processed into clonotypes with MiXCR by TCRdb, which kept only in-frame beta chains. Each CDR3 protein gets just one entry, which takes the most common genes and DNA from the rows behind it. The V and J calls and clone size come from TCRdb's table, not from the authors' own analysis. Across this sample there are around 99,000 distinct CDR3 sequences, with 9% to 9.5% seen only once. Jointly, the top ten make up 1% of the sample.

The TCR was taken from a male donor with prostate cancer. This receptor chain uses TRBV6-6 and TRBJ1-4; 10 junctional bases match TRBD1. The sequenced sample was PBMCs, obtained before treatment. The DNA sequence follows: TGTGCCAGCAGCTGGGACAGGGGAAGGAATGGTGAAAAACTGTTTTTT. This gives the protein CASSWDRGRNGEKLFF.